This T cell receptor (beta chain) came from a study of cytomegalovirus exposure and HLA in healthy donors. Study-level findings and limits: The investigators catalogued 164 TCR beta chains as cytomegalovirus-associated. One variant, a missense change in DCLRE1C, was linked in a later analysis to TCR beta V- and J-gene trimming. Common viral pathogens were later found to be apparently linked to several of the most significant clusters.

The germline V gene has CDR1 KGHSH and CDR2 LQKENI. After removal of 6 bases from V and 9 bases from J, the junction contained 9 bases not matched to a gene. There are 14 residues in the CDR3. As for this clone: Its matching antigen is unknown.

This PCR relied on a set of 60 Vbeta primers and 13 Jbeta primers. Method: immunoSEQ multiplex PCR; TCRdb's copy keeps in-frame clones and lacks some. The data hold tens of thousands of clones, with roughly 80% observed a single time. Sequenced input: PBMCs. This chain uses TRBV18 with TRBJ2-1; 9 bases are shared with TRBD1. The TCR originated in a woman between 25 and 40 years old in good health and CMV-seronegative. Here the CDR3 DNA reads TGTGCCAGCTCCGGGACAGGGTCTTGGAGTGAGCAGTTCTTC. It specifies CASSGTGSWSEQFF.